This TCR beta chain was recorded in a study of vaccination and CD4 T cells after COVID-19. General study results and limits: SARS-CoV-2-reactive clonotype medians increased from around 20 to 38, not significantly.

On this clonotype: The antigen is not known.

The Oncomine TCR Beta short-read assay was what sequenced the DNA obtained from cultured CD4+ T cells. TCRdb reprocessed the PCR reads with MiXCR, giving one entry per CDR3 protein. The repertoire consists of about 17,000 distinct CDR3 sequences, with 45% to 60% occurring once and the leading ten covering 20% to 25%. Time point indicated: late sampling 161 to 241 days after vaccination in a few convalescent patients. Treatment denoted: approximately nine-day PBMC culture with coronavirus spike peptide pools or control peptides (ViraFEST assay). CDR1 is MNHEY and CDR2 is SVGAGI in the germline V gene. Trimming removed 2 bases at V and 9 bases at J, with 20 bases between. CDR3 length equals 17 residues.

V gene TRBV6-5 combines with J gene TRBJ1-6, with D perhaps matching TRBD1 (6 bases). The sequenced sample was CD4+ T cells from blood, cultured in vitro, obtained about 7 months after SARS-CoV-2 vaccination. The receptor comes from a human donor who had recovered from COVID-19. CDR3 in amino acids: CASSYGLDSGSPSPLHF. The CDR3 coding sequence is TGTGCCAGCAGTTACGGCCTGGACAGCGGGAGTCCTTCACCCCTCCACTTT.